This T cell receptor (beta chain) is drawn from a study of CD8 T cells in ankylosing spondylitis. The junction had 10 bases not matched to a gene; V was cut back by 5 bases and J by 12 bases. The CDR3 is made up of 12 amino acids. Germline values: CDR1 DFQATT, CDR2 SNEGSKA (reference sequence). Quantitative barcoded 5'-RACE was used to prepare TCR beta libraries. TCRdb used MiXCR to reprocess the 5' RACE reads, holding one entry per CDR3 protein. The sample records around 210,000 distinct CDR3 sequences, 7.5% to 9.5% being singletons. The gene calls are TRBV20-1 and TRBJ2-1; 7 bases agree with TRBD1. Sequencing was carried out using blood, either unsorted or a sorted T cell fraction (not recorded which). The TCR comes from a female donor with ankylosing spondylitis or in good health (not recorded which). The CDR3 sequence is CSAAIGAGGQFF. The CDR3 nucleotides are TGCAGTGCTGCCATCGGGGCAGGGGGGCAGTTCTTC.